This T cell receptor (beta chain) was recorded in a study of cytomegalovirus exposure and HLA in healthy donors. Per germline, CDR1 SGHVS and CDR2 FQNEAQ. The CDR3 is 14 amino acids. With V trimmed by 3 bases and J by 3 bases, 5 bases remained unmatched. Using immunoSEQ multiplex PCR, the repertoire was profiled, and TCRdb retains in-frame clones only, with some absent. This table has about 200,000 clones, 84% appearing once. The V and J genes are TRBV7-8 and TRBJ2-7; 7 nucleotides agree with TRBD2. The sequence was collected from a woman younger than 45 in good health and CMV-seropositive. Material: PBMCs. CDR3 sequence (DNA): TGTGCCAGCAGCTTCGCTAGCGGAAACTACGAGCAGTACTTC. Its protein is CASSFASGNYEQYF. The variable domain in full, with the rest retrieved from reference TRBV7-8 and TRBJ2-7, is GAGVSQSPRYKVAKRGQDVALRCDPISGHVSLFWYQQALGQGPEFLTYFQNEAQLDKSGLPSDRFFAERPEGSVSTLKIQRTQQEDSAVYLCASSFASGNYEQYFGPGTRLTVT.